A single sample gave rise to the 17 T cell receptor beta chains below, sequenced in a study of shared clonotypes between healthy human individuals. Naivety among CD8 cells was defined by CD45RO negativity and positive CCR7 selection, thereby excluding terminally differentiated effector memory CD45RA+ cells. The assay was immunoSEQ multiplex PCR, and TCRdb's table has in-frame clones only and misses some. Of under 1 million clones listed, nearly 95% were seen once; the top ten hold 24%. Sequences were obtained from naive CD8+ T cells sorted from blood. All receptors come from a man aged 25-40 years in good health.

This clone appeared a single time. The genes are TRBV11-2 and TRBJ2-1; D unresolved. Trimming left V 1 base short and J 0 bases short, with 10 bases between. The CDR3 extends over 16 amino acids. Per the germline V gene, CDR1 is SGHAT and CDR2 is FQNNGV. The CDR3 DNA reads TGTGCCAGCAGCTTAGGGGTCCGGAGCTCCTACAATGAGCAGTTCTTC. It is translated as CASSLGVRSSYNEQFF.

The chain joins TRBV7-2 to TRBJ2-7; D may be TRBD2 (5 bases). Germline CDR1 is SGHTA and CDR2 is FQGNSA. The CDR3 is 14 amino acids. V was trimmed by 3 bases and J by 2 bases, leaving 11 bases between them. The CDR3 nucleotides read TGTGCCAGCAGCTTGGACTGGTCCCCCTACGAGCAGTACTTC. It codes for CASSLDWSPYEQYF.

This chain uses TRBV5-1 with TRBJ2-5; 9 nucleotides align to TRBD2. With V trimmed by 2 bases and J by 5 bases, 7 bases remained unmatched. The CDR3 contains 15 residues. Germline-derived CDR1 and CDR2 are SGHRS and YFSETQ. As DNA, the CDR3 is TGCGCCAGCAGCTTTGGCGGGAGGGTTGTGGAGACCCAGTACTTC. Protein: CASSFGGRVVETQYF.

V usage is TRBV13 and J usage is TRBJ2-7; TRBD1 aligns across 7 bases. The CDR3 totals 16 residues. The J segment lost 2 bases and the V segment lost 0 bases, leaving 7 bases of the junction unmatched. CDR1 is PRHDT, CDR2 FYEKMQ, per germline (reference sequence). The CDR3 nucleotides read TGTGCCAGCAGCTTAGGATTCCGGGACAGCCCCTACGAGCAGTACTTC. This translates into CASSLGFRDSPYEQYF.

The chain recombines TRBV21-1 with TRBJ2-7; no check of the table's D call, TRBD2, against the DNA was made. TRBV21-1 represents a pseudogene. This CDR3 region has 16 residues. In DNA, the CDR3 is TGTGCCAGCAGCAAAGAAACTAGCGAACCGCCCTACGAGCAGTACTTC. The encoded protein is CASSKETSEPPYEQYF.

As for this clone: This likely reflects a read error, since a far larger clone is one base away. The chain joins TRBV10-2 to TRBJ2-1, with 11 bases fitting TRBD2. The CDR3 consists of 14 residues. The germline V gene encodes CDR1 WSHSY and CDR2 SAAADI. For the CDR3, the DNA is TGCGTCAGCATGGGGACTAGCGGCGACAATGAGCAGTTCTTC. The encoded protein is CVSMGTSGDNEQFF.

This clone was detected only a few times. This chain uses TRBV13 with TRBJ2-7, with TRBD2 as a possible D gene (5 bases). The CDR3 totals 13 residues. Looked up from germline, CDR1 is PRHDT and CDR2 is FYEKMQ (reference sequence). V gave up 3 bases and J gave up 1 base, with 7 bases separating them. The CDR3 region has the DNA TGTGCCAGCAGCTTCGGGGATTCCTACGAGCAGTACTTC. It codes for CASSFGDSYEQYF.

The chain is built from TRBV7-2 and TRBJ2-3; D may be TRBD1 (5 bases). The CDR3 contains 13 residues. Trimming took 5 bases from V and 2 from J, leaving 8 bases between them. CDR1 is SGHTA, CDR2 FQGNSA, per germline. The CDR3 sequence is CASSEDNTDTQYF. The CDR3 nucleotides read TGTGCCAGCAGCGAGGACAACACAGATACGCAGTATTTT.

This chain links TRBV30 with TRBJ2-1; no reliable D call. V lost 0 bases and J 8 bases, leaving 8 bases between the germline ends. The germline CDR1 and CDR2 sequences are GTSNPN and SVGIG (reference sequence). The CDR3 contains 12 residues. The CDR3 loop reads CAWSVQWDEQFF. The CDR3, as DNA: TGTGCCTGGAGTGTACAATGGGATGAGCAGTTCTTC.

CDR3 DNA sequence: TGCAGCGCTACGGACGTGCGGGGAGGTGGCTACACCTTC. As protein: CSATDVRGGGYTF. The chain employs TRBV29-1 and TRBJ1-2; D call uncertain. CDR3 length: 13 amino acids. V lost 7 bases and J lost 7, with 19 bases in between. The germline V gene encodes CDR1 SQVTM and CDR2 ANQGSEA.

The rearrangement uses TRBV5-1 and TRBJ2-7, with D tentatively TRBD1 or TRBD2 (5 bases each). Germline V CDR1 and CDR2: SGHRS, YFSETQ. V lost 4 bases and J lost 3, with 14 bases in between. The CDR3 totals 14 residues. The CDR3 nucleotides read TGCGCCAGCAGCCTCCGGGGCCCTCTCTACGAGCAGTACTTC. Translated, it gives CASSLRGPLYEQYF.

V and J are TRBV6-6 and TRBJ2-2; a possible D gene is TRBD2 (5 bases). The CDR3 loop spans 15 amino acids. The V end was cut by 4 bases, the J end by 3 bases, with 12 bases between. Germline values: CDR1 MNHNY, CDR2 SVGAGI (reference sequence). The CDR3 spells CASSSSSQHTGELFF. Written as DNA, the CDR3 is TGTGCCAGCAGTTCGTCTAGCCAGCACACCGGGGAGCTGTTTTTT.

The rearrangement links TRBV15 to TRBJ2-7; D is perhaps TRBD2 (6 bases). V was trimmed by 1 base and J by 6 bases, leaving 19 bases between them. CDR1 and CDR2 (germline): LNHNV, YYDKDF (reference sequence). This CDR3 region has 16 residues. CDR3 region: CATSRAWDSPLGEQYF. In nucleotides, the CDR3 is TGTGCCACCAGCAGAGCCTGGGACTCACCCCTTGGCGAGCAGTACTTC.

CDR3 sequence: CASGGDREGTGELFF. The CDR3 nucleotides are TGTGCTAGTGGGGGTGACAGGGAAGGAACCGGGGAGCTGTTTTTT. This chain joins TRBV12-5 and TRBJ2-2, with 7 positions matching TRBD1. V lost 6 bases to trimming and J lost 5 bases; unmatched junction nucleotides: 9. CDR3 length: 15 amino acids. From germline, CDR1 is LGHNT and CDR2 FRNRAP.

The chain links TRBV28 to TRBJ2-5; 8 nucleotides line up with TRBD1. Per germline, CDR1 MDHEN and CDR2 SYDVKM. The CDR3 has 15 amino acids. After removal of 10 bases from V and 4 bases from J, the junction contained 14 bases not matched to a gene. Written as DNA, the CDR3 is TGTGCCACCGGCGGGCCAGGGGGCCTTCGAGAGACCCAGTACTTC. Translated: CATGGPGGLRETQYF. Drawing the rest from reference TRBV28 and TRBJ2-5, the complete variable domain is DVKVTQSSRYLVKRTGEKVFLECVQDMDHENMFWYRQDPGLGLRLIYFSYDVKMKEKGDIPEGYSVSREKKERFSLILESASTNQTSMYLCATGGPGGLRETQYFGPGTRLLVL.

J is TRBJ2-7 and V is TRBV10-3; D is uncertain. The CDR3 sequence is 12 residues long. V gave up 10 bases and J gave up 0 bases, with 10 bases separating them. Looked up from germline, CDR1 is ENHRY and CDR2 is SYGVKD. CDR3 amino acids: CATRTLSYEQYF. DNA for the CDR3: TGTGCCACCCGGACCCTCTCCTACGAGCAGTACTTC.

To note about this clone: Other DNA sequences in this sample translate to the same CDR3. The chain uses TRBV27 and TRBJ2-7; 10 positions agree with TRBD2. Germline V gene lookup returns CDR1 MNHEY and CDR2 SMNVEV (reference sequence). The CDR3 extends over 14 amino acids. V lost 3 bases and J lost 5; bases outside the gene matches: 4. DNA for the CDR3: TGTGCCAGCAGTTTGGGACTAGCGTCGGACGAGCAGTACTTC. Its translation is CASSLGLASDEQYF.